The 15 T cell receptor beta chains reported below all come from one sample, sequenced in a study of cytomegalovirus exposure and HLA in healthy donors. The PCR used 60 Vbeta and 13 Jbeta primers. The method was immunoSEQ multiplex PCR; TCRdb's version includes in-frame clones alone and lacks a portion of them. The data show 220,000 or so clones, with 70% to 85% seen just once and 1.5% to 2% held by the top ten. Input material: PBMCs. Receptor source: a man aged 50-59 years in good health and CMV-seronegative.

V usage is TRBV5-5 and J usage is TRBJ2-7; a possible D gene is TRBD2 (7 bases). The germline CDR1 and CDR2 sequences are SGHKS and YYEKEE (reference sequence). CDR3 size: 14 residues. Trimming removed 4 bases from V and 10 bases from J, with 21 bases in between. CDR3 DNA sequence: TGTGCCAGCAGCCTCGGATTTGAGGGGGAGGGCCAGTACTTC. Amino acid sequence: CASSLGFEGEGQYF.

The CDR3 region has the DNA TGTGCCAGCAGCTCGGCCGGGAGTGTTGGGGAGACCCAGTACTTC. Residues: CASSSAGSVGETQYF. The chain uses TRBV11-2 and TRBJ2-5; D perhaps matches TRBD2 (6 bases). Germline CDR1 is SGHAT and CDR2 is FQNNGV. V was trimmed by 4 bases and J by 5 bases, leaving 17 bases between them. CDR3 length equals 15 residues. Full variable domain (remainder filled in from reference TRBV11-2 and TRBJ2-5): EAGVAQSPRYKIIEKRQSVAFWCNPISGHATLYWYQQILGQGPKLLIQFQNNGVVDDSQLPKDRFSAERLKGVDSTLKIQPAKLEDSAVYLCASSSAGSVGETQYFGPGTRLLVL.

J is TRBJ1-5 and V is TRBV6-1; D call uncertain. Trimming shortened V by 2 bases and J by 5 bases, and 16 bases separated the two germline ends. Germline V gene data show CDR1 as MNHNS and CDR2 as SASEGT. This CDR3 contains 16 residues. The CDR3 protein is CASSERRGGRDQPQHF. Written as DNA, the CDR3 is TGTGCCAGCAGTGAAAGGCGGGGAGGGCGTGATCAGCCCCAGCATTTT.

This rearrangement joins TRBV9 to TRBJ2-3; tentatively, D is TRBD2 (6 bases). The CDR3 consists of 19 residues. Deletions cut 4 bases from V and 0 bases from J, with 24 bases between. Germline V gives CDR1 SGDLS, CDR2 YYNGEE. This CDR3 is CASSSRSGDSKPSTDTQYF. The CDR3 DNA follows: TGTGCCAGCAGCTCCAGGTCTGGGGACTCCAAACCTAGCACAGATACGCAGTATTTT.

This clone has more than one count but fewer than ten. The CDR3 coding sequence is TGTGCCGCGGGGGACGAAAAACTGTTTTTT. It is translated as CAAGDEKLFF. The V and J genes are TRBV19 and TRBJ1-4; D possibly corresponds to TRBD1 (5 bases). Trimming cost V 11 bases and J 8 bases, with 9 bases left between them. Germline V lookup: CDR1 LNHDA, CDR2 SQIVND (reference sequence). This CDR3 has 10 amino acids.

The rearrangement uses TRBV28 and TRBJ2-7; TRBD2 agrees at 7 bases. V shed 3 bases and J 1 base; nucleotides not matched to a gene: 6. Germline CDR1 MDHEN, CDR2 SYDVKM. The CDR3 is made up of 15 amino acids. CDR3 in amino acids: CASSLEGRGSYEQYF. CDR3 bases: TGTGCCAGCAGTTTGGAGGGGAGGGGATCCTACGAGCAGTACTTC.

CDR3 sequence reads: CASSLQEYSPLHF. The CDR3 nucleotides read TGTGCCAGCAGTTTGCAGGAATATTCACCCCTCCACTTT. The chain has TRBV6-5 and TRBJ1-6; D not certain. The CDR3 totals 13 residues. The germline gives CDR1 MNHEY, CDR2 SVGAGI. Trimming took off 4 bases at V and 8 bases at J, with 9 bases between the two ends.

V gene TRBV14 combines with J gene TRBJ2-7; 7 bases agree with TRBD2. Trimming at V came to 5 bases and at J to 0 bases, leaving 7 bases not matched to a gene. This CDR3 spans 15 amino acids. The germline gives CDR1 SGHDN, CDR2 FVKESK. CDR3 protein: CASSALATISYEQYF. CDR3 nucleotide sequence: TGTGCCAGCAGCGCACTAGCGACGATCTCCTACGAGCAGTACTTC.

This chain links TRBV7-9 with TRBJ2-1, with TRBD1 as a possible D gene (6 bases). The germline V gene has CDR1 SEHNR and CDR2 FQNEAQ (reference sequence). Trimming shortened V by 5 bases and J by 4 bases, and 24 bases separated the two germline ends. The CDR3 consists of 18 residues. The CDR3 region has the DNA TGTGCCAGCAGCCTCCCGGGCTGGGGGCAAAGCTCTTACAATGAGCAGTTCTTC. Protein: CASSLPGWGQSSYNEQFF. The complete variable domain, with remaining parts taken from reference TRBV7-9 and TRBJ2-1, reads DTGVSQNPRHKITKRGQNVTFRCDPISEHNRLYWYRQTLGQGPEFLTYFQNEAQLEKSRLLSDRFSAERPKGSFSTLEIQRTEQGDSAMYLCASSLPGWGQSSYNEQFFGPGTRLTVL.

V gene TRBV28 combines with J gene TRBJ2-5, with TRBD1 matching over 10 bases. V gave up 6 bases and J gave up 3 bases; unmatched junction bases: 4. This CDR3 comprises 14 residues. Germline CDR1 MDHEN, CDR2 SYDVKM. For the CDR3, the DNA is TGTGCCAGCAGACCGGGGACAGGGGAAGAGACCCAGTACTTC. It encodes CASRPGTGEETQYF.

This clone was seen just once. The J gene is TRBJ2-6, the V gene TRBV6-1; D possibly corresponds to TRBD1 (6 bases). CDR3 size: 14 residues. V lost 7 bases to trimming and J lost 0 bases, with 7 bases between them. Germline V gene lookup returns CDR1 MNHNS and CDR2 SASEGT. The chain's CDR3 is CASTTGSGANVLTF. In DNA, the CDR3 is TGTGCCAGCACGACAGGCTCTGGGGCCAACGTCCTGACTTTC.

The rearrangement links TRBV7-3 to TRBJ2-1; TRBD1 matches at 7 bases. J lost 4 bases, V lost 0 bases, and 6 bases had no gene match. This CDR3 is built from 16 residues. Germline CDR1 is SGHTA and CDR2 is FQGTGA. For the CDR3, the DNA is TGTGCCAGCAGCTTAACCCCGGGACAGCTTTACAATGAGCAGTTCTTC. Protein sequence: CASSLTPGQLYNEQFF.

With respect to this clone: Other DNA sequences from this sample encode an identical CDR3 as well. The CDR3 is CASSLTSSTDTQYF. The DNA for the CDR3 is TGTGCCAGCAGCTTAACAAGTTCCACAGATACGCAGTATTTT. The chain recombines TRBV11-3 with TRBJ2-3; unclear D gene. Germline values: CDR1 SGHNT, CDR2 YENEEA. Between the trimmed V and J ends, which lost 2 bases and 2 bases, there was a span of 8 bases. The CDR3 runs to 14 residues.

The rearrangement links TRBV29-1 to TRBJ1-5, with TRBD1 as a possible D gene (6 bases). The length of the CDR3 is 15 residues. Per the germline V gene, CDR1 is SQVTM and CDR2 is ANQGSEA. Trimming shortened V by 7 bases and J by 2 bases, and 18 bases separated the two germline ends. The CDR3 DNA follows: TGCAGCGCGGGGGGGGGCGAAAGGGGCAATCAGCCCCAGCATTTT. As protein: CSAGGGERGNQPQHF.

In regard to this clone: The missing conserved phenylalanine or tryptophan at the end of this CDR3 makes a read error likely. The DNA is omitted, as the CDR3 cannot be located on it reliably, and the CDR3 follows TCRdb's listing. This chain joins TRBV10-3 and TRBJ2-7; the table's D call TRBD2 went unverified against the DNA. Germline V lookup: CDR1 ENHRY, CDR2 SYGVKD. The CDR3 sequence runs 15 residues, both termini included. The CDR3 loop is CAISVSLPGSGSGSL.